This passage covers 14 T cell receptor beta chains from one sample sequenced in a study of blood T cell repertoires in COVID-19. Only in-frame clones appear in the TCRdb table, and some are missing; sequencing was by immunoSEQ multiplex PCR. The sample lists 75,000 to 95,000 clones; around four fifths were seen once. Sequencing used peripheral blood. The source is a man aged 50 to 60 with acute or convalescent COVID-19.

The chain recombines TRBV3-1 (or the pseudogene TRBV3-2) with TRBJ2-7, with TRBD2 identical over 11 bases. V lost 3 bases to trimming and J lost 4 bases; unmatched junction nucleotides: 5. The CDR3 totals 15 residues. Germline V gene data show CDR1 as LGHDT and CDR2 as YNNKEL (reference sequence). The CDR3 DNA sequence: TGTGCCAGCAGCCAGACTAGCGGGGATCGTTACGAGCAGTACTTC. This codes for CASSQTSGDRYEQYF.

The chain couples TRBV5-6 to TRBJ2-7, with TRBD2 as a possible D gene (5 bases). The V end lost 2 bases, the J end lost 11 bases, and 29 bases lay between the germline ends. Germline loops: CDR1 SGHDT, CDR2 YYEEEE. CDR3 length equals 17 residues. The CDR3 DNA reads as TGTGCCAGCAGCTTATTTTTTGGTACTCGTGGGTCTACGAGGGAGTACTTC. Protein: CASSLFFGTRGSTREYF.

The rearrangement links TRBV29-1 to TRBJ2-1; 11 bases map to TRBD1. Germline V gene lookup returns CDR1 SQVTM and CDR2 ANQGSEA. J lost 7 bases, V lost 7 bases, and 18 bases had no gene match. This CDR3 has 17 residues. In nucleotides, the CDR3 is TGCAGCGGGGACCCGGGACAGGGGGTGTCAGGGGGAAATGAGCAGTTCTTC. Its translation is CSGDPGQGVSGGNEQFF.

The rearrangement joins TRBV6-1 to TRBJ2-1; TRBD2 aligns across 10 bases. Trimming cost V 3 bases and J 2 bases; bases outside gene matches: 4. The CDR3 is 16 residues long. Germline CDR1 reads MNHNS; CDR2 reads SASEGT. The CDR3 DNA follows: TGTGCCAGCAGTGACTTAGCGGGAGGCGCCTACAATGAGCAGTTCTTC. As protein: CASSDLAGGAYNEQFF.

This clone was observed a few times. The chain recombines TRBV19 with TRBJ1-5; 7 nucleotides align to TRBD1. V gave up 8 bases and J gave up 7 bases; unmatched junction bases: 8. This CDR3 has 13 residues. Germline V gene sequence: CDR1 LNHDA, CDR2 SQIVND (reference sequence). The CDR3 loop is CASADRVEQPQHF. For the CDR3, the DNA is TGTGCCAGTGCCGACAGGGTAGAGCAGCCCCAGCATTTT. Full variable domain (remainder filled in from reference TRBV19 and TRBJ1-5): DGGITQSPKYLFRKEGQNVTLSCEQNLNHDAMYWYRQDPGQGLRLIYYSQIVNDFQKGDIAEGYSVSREKKESFPLTVTSAQKNPTAFYLCASADRVEQPQHFGDGTRLSIL.

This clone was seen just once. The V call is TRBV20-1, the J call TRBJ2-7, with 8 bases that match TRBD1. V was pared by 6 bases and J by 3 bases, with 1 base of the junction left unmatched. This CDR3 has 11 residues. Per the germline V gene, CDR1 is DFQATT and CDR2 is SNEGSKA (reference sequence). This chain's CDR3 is CSATGGYEQYF. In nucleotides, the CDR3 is TGCAGTGCCACAGGGGGCTACGAGCAGTACTTC.

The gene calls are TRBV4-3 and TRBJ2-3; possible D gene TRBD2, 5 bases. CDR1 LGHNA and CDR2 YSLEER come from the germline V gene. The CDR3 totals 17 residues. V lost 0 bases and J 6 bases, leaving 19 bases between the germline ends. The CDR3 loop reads CASSQDLSSAGMDTQYF. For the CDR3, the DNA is TGCGCCAGCAGCCAAGATTTGTCAAGCGCGGGTATGGATACGCAGTATTTT.

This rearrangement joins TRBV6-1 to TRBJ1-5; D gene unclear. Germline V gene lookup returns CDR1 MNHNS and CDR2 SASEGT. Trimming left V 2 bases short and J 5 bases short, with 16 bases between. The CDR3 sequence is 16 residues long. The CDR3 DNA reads TGTGCCAGCAGTGAATGGCCGAGTGCGGCTGATCAGCCCCAGCATTTT. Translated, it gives CASSEWPSAADQPQHF.

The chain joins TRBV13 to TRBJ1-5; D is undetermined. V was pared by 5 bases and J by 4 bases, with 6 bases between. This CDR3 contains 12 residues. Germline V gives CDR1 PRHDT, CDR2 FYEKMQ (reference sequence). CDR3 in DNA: TGTGCCAGCAGCATTCAGAATCAGCCCCAGCATTTT. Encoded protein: CASSIQNQPQHF.

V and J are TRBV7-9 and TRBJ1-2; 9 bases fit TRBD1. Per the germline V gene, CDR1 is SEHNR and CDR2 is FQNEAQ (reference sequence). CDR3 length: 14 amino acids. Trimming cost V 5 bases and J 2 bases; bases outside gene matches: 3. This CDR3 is CASSEGTGNYGYTF. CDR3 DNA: TGTGCCAGCAGCGAGGGGACAGGGAACTATGGCTACACCTTC.

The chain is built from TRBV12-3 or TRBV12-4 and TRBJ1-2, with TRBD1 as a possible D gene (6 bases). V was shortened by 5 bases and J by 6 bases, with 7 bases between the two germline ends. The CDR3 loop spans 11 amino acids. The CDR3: CASSGGNGYTF. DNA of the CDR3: TGTGCCAGCAGTGGGGGCAATGGCTACACCTTC.

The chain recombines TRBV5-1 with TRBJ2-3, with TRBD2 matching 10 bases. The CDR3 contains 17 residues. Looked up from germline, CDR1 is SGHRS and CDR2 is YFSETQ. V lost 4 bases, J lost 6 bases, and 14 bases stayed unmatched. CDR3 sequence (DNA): TGCGCCAGCAGCCTACTTTTAGCGGGGGGCCGGGAGGATACGCAGTATTTT. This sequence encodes CASSLLLAGGREDTQYF.

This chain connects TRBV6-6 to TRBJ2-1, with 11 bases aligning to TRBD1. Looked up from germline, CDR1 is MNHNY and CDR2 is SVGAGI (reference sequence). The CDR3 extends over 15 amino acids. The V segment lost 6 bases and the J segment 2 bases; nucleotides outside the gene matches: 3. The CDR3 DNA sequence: TGTGCCAGCAGCCGGACAGGGGGCACCTACAATGAGCAGTTCTTC. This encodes CASSRTGGTYNEQFF.

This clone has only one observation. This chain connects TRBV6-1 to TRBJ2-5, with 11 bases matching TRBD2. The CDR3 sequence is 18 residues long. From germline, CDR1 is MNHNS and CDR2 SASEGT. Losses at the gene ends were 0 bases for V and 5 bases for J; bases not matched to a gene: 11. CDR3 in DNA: TGTGCCAGCAGTGAAGCGTTTCTTAGCGGGGGGGGACGGGAGACCCAGTACTTC. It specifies CASSEAFLSGGGRETQYF.